This T cell receptor beta chain appears in the sequencing data of a study of beta chain features in type 1 diabetes. Expressed TCRB transcripts were sequenced, since all the RNA that had been isolated was reverse transcribed. The assay was immunoSEQ multiplex PCR, and TCRdb's table has in-frame clones only and misses some. The sample yields 200,000 to 250,000 clones, roughly a tenth seen once. CDR1 and CDR2 from the germline V gene are SGHRS and YFSETQ. V lost 0 bases, J lost 5 bases, and 21 bases lay in between. CDR3 length equals 17 residues. This clonotype originated in a man aged 18 to 30 in good health. Sample: central memory CD4+ T cells from blood. This chain links TRBV5-1 with TRBJ2-7; D is perhaps TRBD1 or TRBD2 (5 bases each). Here the CDR3 reads CASSLELSGTGSDEQYF. The CDR3 DNA reads as TGCGCCAGCAGCTTGGAGCTCAGTGGGACGGGATCCGACGAGCAGTACTTC.